This T cell receptor beta chain appears in the sequencing data of a study of molecular identifiers for immune sequencing clone quantification. This CDR3 is built from 21 residues. Libraries of naive CD8 cells were prepared from roughly 18,000 to 920,000 sorted cells using 10%, 30% or 50% RNA. Preparation of the bulk TCR libraries relied on previously described methods and listed TCR primers. MiXCR, applied by TCRdb to the PCR reads, yields one record per CDR3 protein. Of hundreds of thousands of distinct CDR3 sequences listed, about 25% are singletons. Only a few counts were recorded for this clonotype.

Sample: naive CD8+ T cells from blood, with Jurkat cell RNA spiked in. The subset was: FACS-sorted CD8+CD4-CCR7+CD45RA+ naive T cells. This rearrangement joins TRBV21-1 to TRBJ2-2; TRBD1 is the table's D call, not checked against the DNA. TRBV21-1 is shown as a pseudogene. The clonotype was recovered from a human donor in good health. Some libraries in this study had Jurkat cell RNA spiked in. The CDR3 loop is CASSTLNPGQATNANTGELFF. DNA for the CDR3: TGTGCCAGCAGCACTCTGAACCCGGGACAGGCTACCAACGCGAACACCGGGGAGCTGTTTTTT.